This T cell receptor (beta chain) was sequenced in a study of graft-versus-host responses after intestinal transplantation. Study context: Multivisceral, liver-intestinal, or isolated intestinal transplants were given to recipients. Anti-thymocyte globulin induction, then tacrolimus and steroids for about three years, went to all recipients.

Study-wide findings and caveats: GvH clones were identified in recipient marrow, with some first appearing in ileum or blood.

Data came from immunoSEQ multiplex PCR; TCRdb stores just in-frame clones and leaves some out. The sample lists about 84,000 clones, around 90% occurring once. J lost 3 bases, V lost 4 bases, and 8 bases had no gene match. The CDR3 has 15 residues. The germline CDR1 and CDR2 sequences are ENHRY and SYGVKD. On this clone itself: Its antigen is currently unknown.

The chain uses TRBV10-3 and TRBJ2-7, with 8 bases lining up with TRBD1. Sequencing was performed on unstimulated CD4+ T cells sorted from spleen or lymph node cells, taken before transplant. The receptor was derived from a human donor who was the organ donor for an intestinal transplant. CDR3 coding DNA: TGTGCCATCAGTGCGATGCCGGGACAGGACTACGAGCAGTACTTC. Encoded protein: CAISAMPGQDYEQYF.